These T cell receptor beta chains were read from a single sample in a study of blood T cell repertoires in COVID-19. Only in-frame clones appear in the TCRdb table, and some are missing; sequencing was by immunoSEQ multiplex PCR. The repertoire holds around 97,000 clones, roughly 86% seen once, with less than 20% in the top ten. The material sequenced was peripheral blood. The receptors here all came from a human donor in a cohort sampled during active COVID-19. Both conserved end residues are part of each CDR3. A D gene is named only where the DNA matches it firmly. Rows may omit the clone size; those that give it use once, few, many or a size class.

J,V,D,length,size,CDR3,DNA
TRBJ2-7,TRBV7-9,-,12,-,CASSLRSYEQYF,TGTGCCAGCAGCTTGAGATCCTACGAGCAGTACTTC
TRBJ1-1,TRBV2,-,14,-,CASSESLPGLQAFF,TGTGCCAGCAGTGAGTCCTTACCCGGACTACAAGCTTTCTTT
TRBJ1-5,TRBV19,-,14,few,CASSTQRSNQPQHF,TGTGCCAGTAGTACCCAGCGGAGTAATCAGCCCCAGCATTTT
TRBJ2-3,TRBV29-1,-,14,-,CSGSISGFTDTQYF,TGCAGCGGGAGCATTTCGGGATTCACAGATACGCAGTATTTT
TRBJ2-1,TRBV14,TRBD2,17,-,CASSQKGRLAGTNEQFF,TGTGCCAGCAGCCAAAAAGGCAGACTAGCGGGAACCAATGAGCAGTTCTTC
TRBJ2-1,TRBV5-1,TRBD2,15,once,CASRPGTSAYNEQFF,TGCGCCAGCCGGCCCGGGACTAGCGCTTACAATGAGCAGTTCTTC
TRBJ1-3,TRBV6-2/TRBV6-3,-,12,-,CASSPSGNTIYF,TGTGCCAGCAGCCCGAGTGGAAACACCATATATTTT
TRBJ2-2,TRBV5-3,TRBD1,19,few,CARSLYTPYGTGVPGELFF,TGTGCCAGAAGTTTATATACCCCCTACGGGACAGGGGTTCCCGGGGAGCTGTTTTTT
TRBJ1-2,TRBV5-6,TRBD1,13,-,CASSFGTAEGYTF,TGTGCCAGCAGCTTTGGGACAGCGGAAGGCTACACCTTC
TRBJ1-1,TRBV4-3,TRBD1,15,once,CASSQEDRGNTEAFF,TGCGCCAGCAGCCAGGAGGACAGGGGCAACACTGAAGCTTTCTTT
TRBJ2-1,TRBV6-4,-,14,-,CASSESGPYNEQFF,TGTGCCAGCAGTGAAAGCGGTCCATACAATGAGCAGTTCTTC
TRBJ1-3,TRBV6-6,TRBD1,16,-,CASGTVGPLRGGTIYF,TGTGCCTCCGGGACAGTCGGACCCCTTAGGGGAGGCACCATATATTTT
TRBJ1-3,TRBV19,-,14,-,CASSLQSSGNTIYF,TGTGCCAGTAGTCTACAGAGCTCTGGAAACACCATATATTTT
TRBJ2-5,TRBV11-2,-,16,-,CASSWGAPLGQETQYF,TGTGCCAGCAGCTGGGGAGCACCCCTGGGGCAAGAGACCCAGTACTTC
TRBJ2-1,TRBV7-6,TRBD2,17,-,CASTGREGLPSYNEQFF,TGTGCCAGCACGGGGCGGGAGGGCTTGCCCTCCTACAATGAGCAGTTCTTC
TRBJ2-7,TRBV7-2,TRBD1,12,-,CASSSGQSKQYF,TGTGCCAGCAGCTCGGGACAGTCCAAGCAGTACTTC
TRBJ2-4,TRBV7-3,-,14,-,CASSAGGSKNIQYF,TGTGCCAGCAGCGCCGGGGGATCCAAAAACATTCAGTACTTC
TRBJ2-5,TRBV5-6,TRBD2,17,-,CASSLVVAGGPGETQYF,TGTGCCAGCAGCTTGGTAGTAGCGGGAGGGCCGGGAGAGACCCAGTACTTC
TRBJ2-3,TRBV6-4,-,15,-,CASSDSNAGGDTQYF,TGTGCCAGCAGTGACTCGAATGCGGGCGGAGATACGCAGTATTTT
TRBJ1-2,TRBV19,TRBD1,16,-,CASSHPRTGGYYGYTF,TGTGCCAGTAGTCACCCTCGAACAGGGGGTTACTATGGCTACACCTTC
TRBJ1-5,TRBV20-1,-,13,-,CSASSGTNQPQHF,TGCAGTGCTAGTTCAGGTACCAATCAGCCCCAGCATTTT
TRBJ2-1,TRBV28,TRBD2,13,-,CASSPPPSGTQFF,TGTGCCAGCAGTCCTCCTCCGAGCGGGACCCAGTTCTTC
TRBJ2-5,TRBV5-1,-,14,-,CASSSTDSLETQYF,TGCGCCAGCAGCTCGACGGACTCGTTGGAGACCCAGTACTTC
TRBJ2-7,TRBV5-1,TRBD2,14,-,CASRSLAGAHEQYF,TGCGCCAGCAGGTCGCTAGCGGGAGCTCACGAGCAGTACTTC
TRBJ2-7,TRBV11-2,TRBD2,19,-,CASSPRTSGTRGMVGEQYF,TGTGCCAGCAGCCCCAGGACTAGCGGGACCCGGGGGATGGTGGGCGAGCAGTACTTC
TRBJ2-3,TRBV11-1,TRBD1,15,-,CASSPTGGDTDTQYF,TGTGCCAGCAGCCCTACAGGGGGCGACACAGATACGCAGTATTTT
TRBJ2-7,TRBV18,TRBD2,18,-,CASSPPLILAGGPYEQYF,TGTGCCAGCTCACCACCGCTGATACTAGCGGGAGGGCCATACGAGCAGTACTTC
TRBJ1-6,TRBV2,TRBD1,15,once,CASSLRDSYNSPLHF,TGTGCCAGCAGTTTACGGGACAGTTATAATTCACCCCTCCACTTT
TRBJ2-2,TRBV4-1,TRBD2,16,-,CASSGQREPNTGELFF,TGCGCCAGCAGCGGTCAGCGGGAGCCGAACACCGGGGAGCTGTTTTTT
TRBJ1-2,TRBV9,-,13,once,CASSEGAAYGYTF,TGTGCCAGCAGCGAAGGGGCGGCCTATGGCTACACCTTC
TRBJ1-1,TRBV5-8,-,14,-,CASRPGTLNTEAFF,TGTGCCAGCAGGCCCGGGACATTGAACACTGAAGCTTTCTTT
TRBJ2-1,TRBV3-1/TRBV3-2,-,13,-,CASSQWRGGEQFF,TGTGCCAGCAGCCAATGGCGGGGCGGTGAGCAGTTCTTC
TRBJ2-3,TRBV29-1,-,12,once,CSALRGTDTQYF,TGCAGCGCCTTGAGGGGCACAGATACGCAGTATTTT
TRBJ1-3,TRBV29-1,-,18,-,CSVEDPVRGRGSGNTIYF,TGCAGCGTTGAAGATCCCGTTCGTGGGCGGGGGTCTGGAAACACCATATATTTT
TRBJ1-1,TRBV19,TRBD1,14,-,CASGGTALNTEAFF,TGTGCCAGTGGGGGGACAGCCTTGAACACTGAAGCTTTCTTT
TRBJ2-3,TRBV4-2,TRBD2,18,once,CASSPGVAGGSNTDTQYF,TGTGCCAGCAGCCCCGGTGTAGCGGGAGGCTCGAACACAGATACGCAGTATTTT
TRBJ2-4,TRBV6-1,TRBD2,15,-,CASSEAAGVRNIQYF,TGTGCCAGCAGTGAAGCAGCGGGAGTACGGAACATTCAGTACTTC
TRBJ2-7,TRBV28,TRBD2,15,-,CASSLSAGGGYEQYF,TGTGCCAGCAGTTTATCCGCGGGAGGGGGCTACGAGCAGTACTTC
TRBJ1-2,TRBV9,-,15,-,CASSARAGVDYGYTF,TGTGCCAGCAGCGCCAGGGCAGGGGTAGACTATGGCTACACCTTC
TRBJ1-1,TRBV5-8,-,13,-,CASREVPNTEAFF,TGTGCCAGCAGGGAGGTTCCGAACACTGAAGCTTTCTTT
TRBJ1-5,TRBV7-9,-,12,few,CASSPGDQPQHF,TGTGCCAGCAGCCCCGGGGATCAGCCCCAGCATTTT
TRBJ2-2,TRBV21-1,-,17,-,CASSKDGVGTHTGELFF,TGTGCCAGCAGCAAAGACGGAGTTGGGACTCACACCGGGGAGCTGTTTTTT
TRBJ2-2,TRBV2,-,16,-,CASSAQTPRGTGELFF,TGTGCCAGCAGTGCCCAGACCCCCCGGGGCACCGGGGAGCTGTTTTTT
TRBJ1-5,TRBV7-2,-,13,-,CASSRQEGQPQHF,TGTGCCAGCAGCCGACAGGAAGGGCAGCCCCAGCATTTT
TRBJ1-1,TRBV18,-,14,-,CASLGQGDGTEAFF,TGTGCCAGCTTGGGGCAGGGTGACGGCACTGAAGCTTTCTTT
TRBJ1-1,TRBV6-1,-,17,-,CASSERGIRNPNTEAFF,TGTGCCAGCAGTGAACGCGGGATTAGGAACCCGAACACTGAAGCTTTCTTT
TRBJ1-2,TRBV19,TRBD1,13,once,CASSPDRAHGYTF,TGTGCCAGTTCTCCGGACAGGGCCCATGGCTACACCTTC
TRBJ1-5,TRBV6-4,-,14,-,CASSDSGGNQPQHF,TGTGCCAGCAGTGACTCAGGAGGAAATCAGCCCCAGCATTTT
TRBJ2-1,TRBV11-3,-,15,-,CASSDRDSPYNEQFF,TGTGCCAGCAGCGACCGGGACTCCCCCTACAATGAGCAGTTCTTC
TRBJ2-1,TRBV18,TRBD2,15,-,CASSTTSLRGDEQFF,TGTGCCAGCTCCACGACTAGCCTGAGGGGCGATGAGCAGTTCTTC
TRBJ2-3,TRBV4-3,-,15,-,CASSLEQGDADTQYF,TGCGCCAGCAGCCTTGAACAGGGAGACGCAGATACGCAGTATTTT
TRBJ2-3,TRBV28,TRBD1,15,-,CASSLPGQGADTQYF,TGTGCCAGCAGCCTACCGGGACAGGGGGCGGATACGCAGTATTTT
TRBJ2-4,TRBV28,TRBD2,16,once,CASSLPTSVPGNIQYF,TGTGCCAGCAGTCTGCCCACTAGCGTACCAGGGAACATTCAGTACTTC
TRBJ1-2,TRBV19,-,14,-,CASSIGGVDYGYTF,TGTGCCAGTAGTATTGGGGGGGTCGACTATGGCTACACCTTC
TRBJ2-1,TRBV7-9,TRBD2,15,-,CASNPASGRPNEQFF,TGTGCCAGCAACCCGGCTAGCGGGAGGCCTAATGAGCAGTTCTTC